This paragraph covers one T cell receptor (beta chain) sequence. The data belong to a study of cytomegalovirus exposure and HLA in healthy donors. The CDR3 has 15 residues. The germline V gene has CDR1 SGHDT and CDR2 YYEEEE. V gave up 2 bases and J gave up 3 bases, with 15 bases separating them. Amplification used 60 Vbeta primers and 13 Jbeta primers. Measured with immunoSEQ multiplex PCR; TCRdb has only the in-frame clones, and not every one. The sample has approximately 86,000 clones; more than 70% are singletons. This TCR was recovered from a man aged 35 to 55 in good health and CMV-seronegative. The chain is built from TRBV5-6 and TRBJ2-7; D is possibly TRBD2 (5 bases). Sequenced material: PBMCs. CDR3 sequence (DNA): TGTGCCAGCAGCTTCGAGGGTACCCTTTACTACGAGCAGTACTTC. Protein product: CASSFEGTLYYEQYF.